Listed here are 22 T cell receptor beta chains from one sample, sequenced in a study of blood T cell repertoires in COVID-19. The assay was immunoSEQ multiplex PCR, and TCRdb's table has in-frame clones only and misses some. In the table there are approximately 210,000 clones, 75% to 90% of which are singletons. Input material: peripheral blood. The origin of the receptors is a woman between 35 and 50 years old with acute or convalescent COVID-19.

V and J are TRBV20-1 and TRBJ2-5; TRBD2 is a possible D gene (6 bases). V was cut by 6 bases and J by 10 bases, with 12 bases left in between. Germline CDR1 is DFQATT and CDR2 is SNEGSKA (reference sequence). This CDR3 contains 10 residues. The CDR3 DNA reads as TGCAGTGCACCCACGGGGGACCAGTACTTC. Its protein product is CSAPTGDQYF.

This CDR3 is CASSLGGAGTDTQYF. The DNA for the CDR3 is TGTGCCAGCAGCTTAGGGGGCGCCGGCACAGATACGCAGTATTTT. The chain combines TRBV7-3 with TRBJ2-3; D is perhaps TRBD1 (6 bases). The germline gives CDR1 SGHTA, CDR2 FQGTGA. This CDR3 spans 15 amino acids. Between the trimmed V and J ends, which lost 2 bases and 1 base, there was a span of 10 bases.

This chain joins TRBV4-1 and TRBJ2-2; D unresolved. CDR1 and CDR2 (germline): MGHRA, YSYEKL. Deletions cut 4 bases from V and 0 bases from J, with 3 bases between. The CDR3 runs to 13 residues. The CDR3 spells CASSRPNTGELFF. The CDR3 DNA reads TGCGCCAGCAGCCGGCCGAACACCGGGGAGCTGTTTTTT.

This chain links TRBV18 with TRBJ1-2; 8 bases are shared with TRBD1. Germline CDR1 and CDR2: KGHSH and LQKENI. V lost 3 bases and J lost 5; bases outside the gene matches: 14. This CDR3 has 17 residues. CDR3 amino acids: CASSPPRTGNLGYGYTF. CDR3 in DNA: TGTGCCAGCTCACCGCCTAGGACAGGGAATCTAGGGTATGGCTACACCTTC.

The chain carries TRBV28 and TRBJ1-2, with 8 bases fitting TRBD1. The CDR3 spans 15 residues. Germline CDR1 and CDR2: MDHEN and SYDVKM. J lost 4 bases, V lost 6 bases, and 10 bases had no gene match. CDR3 DNA sequence: TGTGCCAGCAGAAAGCCTTCCCAGGGGGCCTATGGCTACACCTTC. It codes for CASRKPSQGAYGYTF.

The genes are TRBV3-1 (or the pseudogene TRBV3-2) and TRBJ1-1; the match to TRBD1 covers 7 bases. Germline CDR1 and CDR2: LGHDT and YNNKEL (reference sequence). The CDR3 is 15 residues long. Trimming took 3 bases from V and 0 from J; bases not matched to a gene: 4. This chain's CDR3 is CASSHRQGMNTEAFF. The CDR3 DNA reads TGTGCCAGCAGCCACCGACAGGGAATGAACACTGAAGCTTTCTTT.

The chain has TRBV27 and TRBJ1-2; 8 bases match TRBD1. Germline values: CDR1 MNHEY, CDR2 SMNVEV (reference sequence). After removal of 5 bases from V and 0 bases from J, the junction contained 5 bases not matched to a gene. The CDR3 spans 15 residues. The CDR3 nucleotides are TGTGCCAGCAGTCCACAGGGGGTCGCTAACTATGGCTACACCTTC. Amino acids: CASSPQGVANYGYTF.

The chain combines TRBV10-3 with TRBJ2-1; TRBD2 aligns across 12 bases. The CDR3 has 16 amino acids. The junction had 10 bases not matched to a gene; V was cut back by 10 bases and J by 3 bases. From germline, CDR1 is ENHRY and CDR2 SYGVKD. CDR3 protein: CATRRTSGARYNEQFF. CDR3 DNA sequence: TGTGCCACACGCCGGACTAGCGGGGCTCGCTACAATGAGCAGTTCTTC.

CDR3 amino acids: CASSWTGARETQYF. The DNA of the CDR3 is TGTGCCAGCAGTTGGACAGGGGCGAGGGAGACCCAGTACTTC. This rearrangement joins TRBV2 to TRBJ2-5; 9 positions match TRBD1. Losses at the gene ends were 5 bases for V and 5 bases for J; bases not matched to a gene: 6. The germline gives CDR1 SNHLY, CDR2 FYNNEI. This CDR3 spans 14 amino acids.

This clone was observed once. The chain recombines TRBV27 with TRBJ2-5, with TRBD1 identical over 11 bases. The germline gives CDR1 MNHEY, CDR2 SMNVEV (reference sequence). V shed 5 bases, J shed 4 bases, and the junction held 3 bases outside the gene matches. The CDR3 contains 14 residues. CDR3 amino acids: CASSPGTGGETQYF. CDR3 in DNA: TGTGCCAGCAGTCCCGGGACAGGGGGAGAGACCCAGTACTTC.

The gene calls are TRBV7-9 and TRBJ1-4, with a possible D match to TRBD1 (6 bases). The CDR3 covers 15 residues. V lost 5 bases and J 6 bases, leaving 16 bases between the germline ends. Per germline, CDR1 SEHNR and CDR2 FQNEAQ (reference sequence). In nucleotides, the CDR3 is TGTGCCAGCAGCCCCCGGACAGAGCCACATGAAAAACTGTTTTTT. Encoded protein: CASSPRTEPHEKLFF.

CDR3 region: CASSDTAFREPQHF. CDR3 DNA: TGTGCCAGCAGTGATACAGCCTTCAGGGAGCCCCAGCATTTT. The chain couples TRBV6-1 to TRBJ1-5; possible D gene TRBD1, 5 bases. Looked up from germline, CDR1 is MNHNS and CDR2 is SASEGT. The CDR3 spans 14 residues. Trimming left V 3 bases short and J 8 bases short, with 14 bases between.

This sequence joins TRBV19 and TRBJ1-2; D is possibly TRBD1 (5 bases). The CDR3 runs 13 residues. V was trimmed by 5 bases and J by 4 bases, leaving 11 bases between them. Germline CDR1 is LNHDA and CDR2 is SQIVND (reference sequence). The CDR3 is CASSVDKFYGYTF. CDR3 coding DNA: TGTGCCAGTAGTGTGGACAAATTCTATGGCTACACCTTC.

J is TRBJ1-2 and V is TRBV5-6; 9 nucleotides line up with TRBD1. From germline, CDR1 is SGHDT and CDR2 YYEEEE. With V trimmed by 4 bases and J by 2 bases, 6 bases remained unmatched. The CDR3 consists of 15 residues. The CDR3 region is CASSSATGGNYGYTF. As DNA, the CDR3 is TGTGCCAGCAGCAGTGCGACAGGGGGAAACTATGGCTACACCTTC.

This chain links TRBV19 with TRBJ2-1, with TRBD2 matching 11 bases. Germline lookup yields CDR1 LNHDA and CDR2 SQIVND (reference sequence). This CDR3 is built from 15 residues. Losses at the gene ends were 6 bases for V and 9 bases for J; bases not matched to a gene: 10. The CDR3 nucleotides are TGTGCCAGTAGGAGTAGCGGGGGGGCGAGGGGTGAGCAGTTCTTC. As protein: CASRSSGGARGEQFF.

This clone appeared a single time. This rearrangement joins TRBV19 to TRBJ1-5; D not resolved. Trimming cost V 3 bases and J 5 bases, with 11 bases left between them. From germline, CDR1 is LNHDA and CDR2 SQIVND (reference sequence). CDR3 length: 14 amino acids. The CDR3, as DNA: TGTGCCAGTAGTATCGCGGCGCACTATCAGCCCCAGCATTTT. It specifies CASSIAAHYQPQHF.

The chain carries TRBV20-1 and TRBJ1-1; TRBD1 matches 10 bases. With 3 bases clipped from V and 8 bases from J, the junction kept 3 bases outside the gene matches. The CDR3 sequence is 12 residues long. CDR1 and CDR2 from the germline V gene are DFQATT and SNEGSKA (reference sequence). The CDR3 here is CSASRGQGEAFF. The CDR3 DNA reads TGCAGTGCTAGTAGGGGACAGGGGGAAGCTTTCTTT.

Of note for this clone: One end of the junction fails to match germline, which may point to a read error. The rearrangement joins TRBV9 to TRBJ1-1, with 9 bases fitting TRBD1. The CDR3 spans 17 residues. From germline, CDR1 is SGDLS and CDR2 YYNGEE. The CDR3 sequence is CASSVAVGTGLNAEAFF. The CDR3 nucleotides are TGTGCCAGCAGCGTAGCCGTCGGGACAGGGCTGAACGCTGAAGCTTTCTTT. Full variable domain (remainder filled in from reference TRBV9 and TRBJ1-1): DSGVTQTPKHLITATGQRVTLRCSPRSGDLSVYWYQQSLDQGLQFLIQYYNGEERAKGNILERFSAQQFPDLHSELNLSSLELGDSALYFCASSVAVGTGLNAEAFFGQGTRLTVV.

V gene TRBV27 combines with J gene TRBJ1-5; 9 bases are a match to TRBD1. J lost 5 bases, V lost 5 bases, and 10 bases had no gene match. The CDR3 loop spans 16 amino acids. Per the germline V gene, CDR1 is MNHEY and CDR2 is SMNVEV (reference sequence). The DNA of the CDR3 is TGTGCCAGCAGTAGCGCCGGGACAGGGATCGATCAGCCCCAGCATTTT. As protein: CASSSAGTGIDQPQHF.

The V and J genes are TRBV9 and TRBJ2-2; TRBD2 matches 10 bases. There are 16 residues in the CDR3. Germline V CDR1 and CDR2: SGDLS, YYNGEE. The J segment lost 5 bases and the V segment lost 1 base, leaving 5 bases of the junction unmatched. The CDR3, as DNA: TGTGCCAGCAGCGTATCTAGCGGGGGATTAACCGGGGAGCTGTTTTTT. Its protein is CASSVSSGGLTGELFF.

The gene calls are TRBV4-1 and TRBJ1-1; 7 nucleotides align to TRBD1. The length of the CDR3 is 15 residues. Losses at the gene ends were 3 bases for V and 3 bases for J; bases not matched to a gene: 7. Per germline, CDR1 MGHRA and CDR2 YSYEKL. The CDR3 coding sequence is TGCGCCAGCAGCCACCCACAGGGGAGTGACACTGAAGCTTTCTTT. Residues: CASSHPQGSDTEAFF.

The CDR3 is CASSSSFSTNEKLFF. CDR3 sequence (DNA): TGTGCCAGCAGTTCCTCCTTTTCAACTAATGAAAAACTGTTTTTT. The chain joins TRBV28 to TRBJ1-4; D unresolved. V was clipped by 4 bases and J by 0 bases, with 9 bases between them. The germline V gene encodes CDR1 MDHEN and CDR2 SYDVKM. The CDR3 sequence is 15 residues long.